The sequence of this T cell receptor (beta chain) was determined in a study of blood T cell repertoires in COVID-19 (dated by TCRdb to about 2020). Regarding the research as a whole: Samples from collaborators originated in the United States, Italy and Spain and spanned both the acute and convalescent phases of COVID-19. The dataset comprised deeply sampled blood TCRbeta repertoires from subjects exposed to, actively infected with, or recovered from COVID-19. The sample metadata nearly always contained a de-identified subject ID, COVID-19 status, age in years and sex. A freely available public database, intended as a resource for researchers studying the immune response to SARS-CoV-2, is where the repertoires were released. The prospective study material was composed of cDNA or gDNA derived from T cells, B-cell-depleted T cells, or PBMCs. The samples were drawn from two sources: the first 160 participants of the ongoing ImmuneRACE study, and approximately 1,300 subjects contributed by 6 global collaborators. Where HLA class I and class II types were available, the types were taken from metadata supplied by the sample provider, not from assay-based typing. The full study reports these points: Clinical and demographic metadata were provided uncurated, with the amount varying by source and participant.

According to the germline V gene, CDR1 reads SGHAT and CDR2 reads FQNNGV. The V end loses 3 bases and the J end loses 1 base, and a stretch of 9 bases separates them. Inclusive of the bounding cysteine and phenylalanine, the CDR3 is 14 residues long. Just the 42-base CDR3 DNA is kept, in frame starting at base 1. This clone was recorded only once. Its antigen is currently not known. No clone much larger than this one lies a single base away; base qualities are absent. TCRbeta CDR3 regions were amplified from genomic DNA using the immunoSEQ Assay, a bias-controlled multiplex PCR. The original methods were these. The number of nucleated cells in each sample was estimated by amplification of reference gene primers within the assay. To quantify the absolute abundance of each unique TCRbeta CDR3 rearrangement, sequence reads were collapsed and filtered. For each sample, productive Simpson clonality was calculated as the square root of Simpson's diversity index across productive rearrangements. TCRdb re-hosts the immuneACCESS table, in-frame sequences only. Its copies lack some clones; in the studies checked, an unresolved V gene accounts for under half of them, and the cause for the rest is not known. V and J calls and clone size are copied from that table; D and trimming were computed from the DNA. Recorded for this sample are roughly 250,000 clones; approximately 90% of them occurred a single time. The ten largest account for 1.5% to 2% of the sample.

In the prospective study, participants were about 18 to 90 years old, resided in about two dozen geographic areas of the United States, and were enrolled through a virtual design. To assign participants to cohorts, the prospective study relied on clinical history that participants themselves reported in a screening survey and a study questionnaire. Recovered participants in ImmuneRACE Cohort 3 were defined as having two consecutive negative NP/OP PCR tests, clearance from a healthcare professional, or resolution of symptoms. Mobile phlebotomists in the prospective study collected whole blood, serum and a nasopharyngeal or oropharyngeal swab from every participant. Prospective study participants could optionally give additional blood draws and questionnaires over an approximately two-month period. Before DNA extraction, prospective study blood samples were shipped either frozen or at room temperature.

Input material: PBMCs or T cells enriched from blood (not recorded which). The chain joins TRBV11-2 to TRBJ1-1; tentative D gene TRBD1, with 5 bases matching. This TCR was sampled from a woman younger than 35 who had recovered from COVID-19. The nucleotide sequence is TGTGCCAGCAGCTTGATTGGACAGAACACTGAAGCTTTCTTT. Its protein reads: CASSLIGQNTEAFF.